This T cell receptor (beta chain) was profiled in a study of cytomegalovirus exposure and HLA in healthy donors. Study findings and constraints: Investigators reported under 200 TCR beta chains as tied to cytomegalovirus. TCR beta V segments were, for the most part, productive about 90% or about 30% of the time in an earlier analysis. In a later analysis, TCR beta V- and J-gene trimming was associated with a missense DCLRE1C variant.

PCR employed 60 Vbeta and 13 Jbeta primers. Only in-frame clones appear in the TCRdb table, and some are missing; sequencing was by immunoSEQ multiplex PCR. The profile covers about 190,000 clones, with roughly 80% appearing a single time and less than 2% taken by the ten largest. The CDR3 has 13 amino acids. Trimming left V 5 bases short and J 1 base short, with 8 bases between. Germline CDR1 and CDR2: MRHNA and SNTAGT. Points on this clone: Its antigen is not known.

This receptor was obtained from a young woman in good health and CMV-seronegative. The chain couples TRBV6-4 to TRBJ1-1; possibly TRBD1 for D (6 bases). Sequenced: PBMCs. The CDR3 sequence is CASSLTGNTEAFF. DNA of the CDR3: TGTGCCAGCAGTTTGACAGGGAACACTGAAGCTTTCTTT.